The present T cell receptor (beta chain) was sequenced within a study of regulatory T cells in long-lasting Graves disease. The time point is: persistent/refractory GD, antithyroid drugs over 5 years with positive TRAb. Generation of the TCR library employed RNA extracted from PBMCs. Investigators prepared the TCR beta libraries by applying iRepertoire HTBI primers and Arm-PCR of CDR3 regions. MiXCR was run by TCRdb on the multiplex PCR reads, yielding one entry per CDR3 protein. The table includes a few hundred thousand distinct CDR3 sequences, roughly a quarter detected once. Trimming took 5 bases from V and 6 from J, leaving 14 bases between them. The CDR3 length is 14 residues.

Sample: peripheral blood mononuclear cells (PBMCs), taken when the disease was refractory, from a patient treated with antithyroid drugs. This TCR was recovered from a female donor with Graves disease. The chain combines TRBV12-3 or TRBV12-4 with TRBJ1-5; D may be TRBD1 (6 bases). In DNA, the CDR3 is TGTGCCAGCAGTAATAACAGGGTCGGTCAGCCCCAGCATTTT. Translated, it gives CASSNNRVGQPQHF.